The TCR beta chain under discussion was sequenced for a study of cytomegalovirus exposure and HLA in healthy donors. Researchers ran the PCR with 60 Vbeta and 13 Jbeta primers. Here immunoSEQ multiplex PCR was the method, and the copy in TCRdb shows in-frame clones only, minus some. The table has hundreds of thousands of clones, roughly 80% seen once. This clone has more than one count but fewer than ten. Germline CDR1 reads MNHEY; CDR2 reads SMNVEV (reference sequence). Germline trimming cut 5 bases from V and 3 bases from J; bases unmatched to any gene: 6. CDR3 size: 15 residues. The clonotype originates from a male donor in good health and CMV-seronegative. Sequenced input: PBMCs. The V call is TRBV27, the J call TRBJ2-1; 8 bases map to TRBD1. Here the CDR3 reads CASSPRTGNYNEQFF. DNA for the CDR3: TGTGCCAGCAGTCCCAGGACAGGGAACTACAATGAGCAGTTCTTC.